The T cell receptor (beta chain) under discussion was sequenced for a study of technical replicates of blood from several donors. This clone appeared a single time. Only in-frame clones appear in the TCRdb table, and some are missing; sequencing was by immunoSEQ multiplex PCR. The data hold about 82,000 clones, with 94% observed a single time. J gave up 1 base and V 0 bases, and 4 bases lay outside the gene matches. Germline assignment: CDR1 ENHRY and CDR2 SYGVKD. This CDR3 has 17 amino acids. The sequencing sample was made of T cells isolated from PBMCs. This receptor was taken from a human donor in good health. The chain joins TRBV10-3 to TRBJ2-3, with 10 positions matching TRBD1. For the CDR3, the DNA is TGTGCCATCAGTGAGTCGATAGGGACAGGGGGCACAGATACGCAGTATTTT. Residues: CAISESIGTGGTDTQYF.